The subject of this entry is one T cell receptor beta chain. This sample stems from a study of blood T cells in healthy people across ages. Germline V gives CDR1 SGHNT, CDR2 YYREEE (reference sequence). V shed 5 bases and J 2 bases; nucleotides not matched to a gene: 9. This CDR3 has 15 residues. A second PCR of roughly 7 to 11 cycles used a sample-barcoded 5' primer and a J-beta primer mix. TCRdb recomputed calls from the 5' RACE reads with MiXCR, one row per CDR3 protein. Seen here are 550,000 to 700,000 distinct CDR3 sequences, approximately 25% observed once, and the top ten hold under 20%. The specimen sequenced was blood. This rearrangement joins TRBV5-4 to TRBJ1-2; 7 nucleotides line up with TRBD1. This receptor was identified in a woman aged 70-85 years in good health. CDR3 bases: TGTGCCAGCAGGCAGGGGACAGCCGACAACTATGGCTACACCTTC. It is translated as CASRQGTADNYGYTF.